Listed here are 5 T cell receptor beta chains from one sample, sequenced in a study of technical replicates of blood from a few donors. Assay used: immunoSEQ multiplex PCR; TCRdb lists only in-frame clones, some missing. The sample has roughly 93,000 clones, approximately 94% seen once. The sequenced sample consisted of T cells isolated from PBMCs. These receptors were taken from a human donor in good health.

This chain links TRBV15 with TRBJ2-2; 10 bases fit TRBD2. V gave up 0 bases and J gave up 3 bases; unmatched junction bases: 4. The CDR3 totals 17 residues. Per germline, CDR1 LNHNV and CDR2 YYDKDF (reference sequence). For the CDR3, the DNA is TGTGCCACCAGCAGAGATGGCCTAGCGGGAGACACCGGGGAGCTGTTTTTT. As protein: CATSRDGLAGDTGELFF.

This clone was recorded once. V gene TRBV11-2 combines with J gene TRBJ2-5, with 8 positions matching TRBD1. This CDR3 has 16 residues. Germline CDR1 reads SGHAT; CDR2 reads FQNNGV. V lost 6 bases, J lost 2 bases, and 11 bases stayed unmatched. The CDR3 spells CASRPGQGAAQETQYF. DNA for the CDR3: TGTGCCAGCAGACCGGGGCAGGGGGCAGCACAAGAGACCCAGTACTTC.

This chain connects TRBV30 to TRBJ2-3; D unresolved. V was pared by 3 bases and J by 2 bases, with 6 bases between. CDR1 and CDR2 (germline): GTSNPN, SVGIG (reference sequence). This CDR3 is 12 amino acids long. CDR3 coding DNA: TGTGCCTGGAGCGTAATCACAGATACGCAGTATTTT. It specifies CAWSVITDTQYF. The entire variable domain, with the rest obtained from reference TRBV30 and TRBJ2-3, is as follows: SQTIHQWPATLVQPVGSPLSLECTVEGTSNPNLYWYRQAAGRGLQLLFYSVGIGQISSEVPQNLSASRPQDRQFILSSKKLLLSDSGFYLCAWSVITDTQYFGPGTRLTVL.

The chain combines TRBV9 with TRBJ2-1; TRBD2 agrees at 8 bases. Germline CDR1 SGDLS, CDR2 YYNGEE. The J segment lost 0 bases and the V segment lost 6 bases, leaving 8 bases of the junction unmatched. The CDR3 has 16 residues. The CDR3 sequence: CASNGDSGVSYNEQFF. The CDR3 nucleotides are TGTGCCAGCAATGGTGATAGCGGGGTCTCCTACAATGAGCAGTTCTTC.

The gene calls are TRBV13 and TRBJ2-6, with D unclear. The CDR3 length is 17 residues. Germline V gives CDR1 PRHDT, CDR2 FYEKMQ (reference sequence). V was trimmed by 0 bases and J by 0 bases, leaving 9 bases between them. This CDR3 reads CASSLGGGSSGANVLTF. The CDR3 region has the DNA TGTGCCAGCAGCTTAGGCGGCGGAAGCTCTGGGGCCAACGTCCTGACTTTC. Filled out from reference TRBV13 and TRBJ2-6, the complete variable domain reads AAGVIQSPRHLIKEKRETATLKCYPIPRHDTVYWYQQGPGQDPQFLISFYEKMQSDKGSIPDRFSAQQFSDYHSELNMSSLELGDSALYFCASSLGGGSSGANVLTFGAGSRLTVL.